This T cell receptor (beta chain) comes out of a study of blood T cell repertoires in COVID-19. Generated by immunoSEQ multiplex PCR, the TCRdb table keeps only in-frame clones and is missing some. The repertoire holds 200,000 or so clones, with about 84% as singletons. Enrolled during active infection, Seattle patients were then followed longitudinally. The receptor was isolated from a person in their 70s with COVID-19, enrolled during active disease. Sequencing input: peripheral blood.

CDR3 sequence reads: CASSRPIYGTGRTNTEAFF. CDR3 DNA: TGTGCCAGTAGTCGGCCTATATATGGGACAGGGCGTACGAACACTGAAGCTTTCTTT. The J gene is TRBJ1-1, the V gene TRBV19; 9 positions match TRBD1. The germline V gene encodes CDR1 LNHDA and CDR2 SQIVND (reference sequence). Trimming took 5 bases from V and 1 from J; bases not matched to a gene: 17. This CDR3 comprises 19 residues.